A single sample is the source of the 20 T cell receptor beta chains below, sequenced in a study of cytomegalovirus exposure and HLA in healthy donors. The data were produced by immunoSEQ multiplex PCR, yet TCRdb's version contains in-frame clones alone and is incomplete. The top ten hold under 4% of the sample, which has 200,000 to 300,000 clones, about nine tenths seen once. Sample: PBMCs. The receptor source for this set is a woman younger than 45 in good health and CMV-seronegative.

J is TRBJ2-5 and V is TRBV19; D is undetermined. V gave up 8 bases and J gave up 7 bases, with 11 bases separating them. The CDR3 has 11 residues. Germline CDR1 reads LNHDA; CDR2 reads SQIVND (reference sequence). This chain's CDR3 is CASASLGTQYF. CDR3 DNA sequence: TGTGCCAGTGCCTCACTTGGGACCCAGTACTTC.

This rearrangement joins TRBV11-2 to TRBJ2-1; D is unclear. The germline V gene has CDR1 SGHAT and CDR2 FQNNGV. V lost 3 bases and J lost 0, with 12 bases in between. CDR3 length: 16 residues. DNA of the CDR3: TGTGCCAGCAGCTTTGTCCTTGTTGGCTCCTACAATGAGCAGTTCTTC. Protein product: CASSFVLVGSYNEQFF.

This rearrangement joins TRBV28 to TRBJ2-7, with TRBD1 identical over 12 bases. The CDR3 is made up of 14 amino acids. CDR1 is MDHEN and CDR2 is SYDVKM in the germline V gene. V lost 6 bases to trimming and J lost 3 bases; unmatched junction nucleotides: 3. CDR3 sequence: CASRGTGGNYEQYF. CDR3 in DNA: TGTGCCAGCAGGGGGACAGGGGGCAACTACGAGCAGTACTTC.

This clone has just a few counts. J is TRBJ1-1 and V is TRBV9; D gene unclear. CDR1 SGDLS and CDR2 YYNGEE come from the germline V gene. V gave up 0 bases and J gave up 1 base, with 13 bases separating them. The CDR3 loop spans 16 amino acids. This CDR3 reads CASSVGASGPNTEAFF. As DNA, the CDR3 is TGTGCCAGCAGCGTAGGTGCGTCAGGCCCGAACACTGAAGCTTTCTTT.

The chain links TRBV9 to TRBJ2-7; 8 nucleotides line up with TRBD2. The CDR3 is made up of 14 amino acids. CDR1 is SGDLS, CDR2 YYNGEE, per germline. The junction had 4 bases not matched to a gene; V was cut back by 3 bases and J by 2 bases. CDR3 DNA sequence: TGTGCCAGCAGCGCCCGAGCGGGGGCCTACGAGCAGTACTTC. Translating gives CASSARAGAYEQYF.

This chain's CDR3 is CASSLPNSGRFSYEQYF. The CDR3 nucleotides read TGTGCCAGCAGTTTACCCAATAGCGGGAGGTTCTCCTACGAGCAGTACTTC. The chain uses TRBV28 and TRBJ2-7; 10 bases fit TRBD2. Germline assignment: CDR1 MDHEN and CDR2 SYDVKM. The CDR3 has 17 amino acids. V shed 2 bases and J 0 bases; nucleotides not matched to a gene: 7.

The V gene is TRBV27, the J gene TRBJ2-7; 7 bases line up with TRBD2. The CDR3 has 15 residues. CDR1 and CDR2 (germline): MNHEY, SMNVEV (reference sequence). The V and J ends lost 2 bases and 0 bases, in that order; junction bases with no gene match: 4. The CDR3 coding sequence is TGTGCCAGCAGTTTAAGGGGCGGGAGCTCCTACGAGCAGTACTTC. Translation gives CASSLRGGSSYEQYF.

This rearrangement joins TRBV5-6 to TRBJ2-7; D is ambiguous. V lost 0 bases, J lost 9 bases, and 7 bases lay in between. Germline V CDR1 and CDR2: SGHDT, YYEEEE. This CDR3 has 11 amino acids. CDR3 protein: CASSLGEVQYF. The CDR3 region has the DNA TGTGCCAGCAGCTTGGGGGAAGTGCAGTACTTC.

The J gene is TRBJ2-3, the V gene TRBV5-6; unclear D gene. Germline-derived CDR1 and CDR2 are SGHDT and YYEEEE. CDR3 length: 14 residues. Trimming stripped 0 bases from V and 0 bases from J, with 5 bases between. CDR3 protein: CASSLGGSTDTQYF. The CDR3 nucleotides read TGTGCCAGCAGCTTGGGGGGAAGCACAGATACGCAGTATTTT.

Worth noting for this clone: The junction departs from germline at one end; a sequencing error may be responsible. This chain uses TRBV11-2 with TRBJ2-3; D is unclear. This CDR3 comprises 16 residues. The V gene's germline CDR1 is SGHAT and CDR2 FQNNGV. DNA for the CDR3: TGTGCCAGCAGATTAGGGCGAGGATCTGGCACAGATACGCAGTATTTT. It encodes CASRLGRGSGTDTQYF.

The V gene is TRBV28, the J gene TRBJ1-5; no clear D gene. This CDR3 is 13 amino acids long. The germline V gene has CDR1 MDHEN and CDR2 SYDVKM. V shed 6 bases and J shed 7 bases, with 13 bases lying between them. This CDR3 reads CASRPEVPQPQHF. In DNA form, the CDR3 reads TGTGCCAGCAGGCCCGAGGTCCCCCAGCCCCAGCATTTT.

J is TRBJ1-5 and V is TRBV7-8; D is ambiguous. Trimming pared 5 bases from V and 1 base from J, leaving 9 bases between. Germline CDR1 reads SGHVS; CDR2 reads FQNEAQ. This CDR3 is built from 14 residues. Here the CDR3 DNA reads TGTGCCAGCAGCGGCGGGATCAGCAATCAGCCCCAGCATTTT. It specifies CASSGGISNQPQHF.

This clone was counted a single time. The chain uses TRBV15 and TRBJ2-7, with 11 bases identical to TRBD2. Germline V gives CDR1 LNHNV, CDR2 YYDKDF (reference sequence). This CDR3 contains 16 residues. Germline trimming cut 0 bases from V and 6 bases from J; bases unmatched to any gene: 7. For the CDR3, the DNA is TGTGCCACCAGCAGAGATCCTGTACTAGCGGGAGTCGAGCAGTACTTC. This sequence encodes CATSRDPVLAGVEQYF.

J is TRBJ2-1 and V is TRBV30; 13 nucleotides agree with TRBD2. Germline CDR1 reads GTSNPN; CDR2 reads SVGIG (reference sequence). V was pared by 8 bases and J by 0 bases, with 10 bases of the junction left unmatched. This CDR3 region has 17 residues. In DNA, the CDR3 is TGTGCCGGTAGACTAGCGGGAGGAGGGCGCTCCTACAATGAGCAGTTCTTC. Protein sequence: CAGRLAGGGRSYNEQFF.

The chain joins TRBV5-6 to TRBJ2-3; D call uncertain. From germline, CDR1 is SGHDT and CDR2 YYEEEE. The CDR3 extends over 14 amino acids. V gave up 4 bases and J gave up 2 bases, with 11 bases separating them. In DNA form, the CDR3 reads TGTGCCAGCAGCCCATGGCCTTACACAGATACGCAGTATTTT. Translating gives CASSPWPYTDTQYF.

The CDR3 DNA reads as TGTGCCAGTAGTGACGGGACGGATTATCCTAATGAAAAACTGTTTTTT. Protein: CASSDGTDYPNEKLFF. The chain is built from TRBV19 and TRBJ1-4; D perhaps matches TRBD1 (5 bases). Trimming stripped 5 bases from V and 3 bases from J, with 16 bases between. Germline V gene sequence: CDR1 LNHDA, CDR2 SQIVND (reference sequence). The CDR3 length is 16 residues.

This clone was picked up one time. The CDR3 DNA reads TGTGCCAGCAGCTCGTCCACAGATACGCAGTATTTT. Residues: CASSSSTDTQYF. The chain uses TRBV4-2 and TRBJ2-3; the D is unclear. Germline V gene lookup returns CDR1 LGHNA and CDR2 YNFKEQ. This CDR3 is built from 12 residues. The V end lost 5 bases, the J end lost 2 bases, and 5 bases lay between the germline ends.

The chain recombines TRBV4-2 with TRBJ2-1, with 11 bases aligning to TRBD2. V trimming: 4 bases; J trimming: 9 bases; junction bases outside the gene matches: 8. Germline V gene data show CDR1 as LGHNA and CDR2 as YNFKEQ. The length of the CDR3 is 15 residues. The CDR3 here is CASSLEGTSGGEQFF. For the CDR3, the DNA is TGTGCCAGCAGCCTAGAAGGGACTAGCGGTGGTGAGCAGTTCTTC.

This chain uses TRBV7-2 with TRBJ1-2; 10 nucleotides line up with TRBD1. Germline V gene data show CDR1 as SGHTA and CDR2 as FQGNSA. The CDR3 extends over 17 amino acids. After removal of 4 bases from V and 1 base from J, the junction contained 9 bases not matched to a gene. DNA of the CDR3: TGTGCCAGCAGCTCTGCCCCGCGGACAGGGGGTAACTATGGCTACACCTTC. This sequence encodes CASSSAPRTGGNYGYTF.

The chain is built from TRBV28 and TRBJ2-7; 8 bases fit TRBD2. Germline loops: CDR1 MDHEN, CDR2 SYDVKM. J lost 3 bases, V lost 4 bases, and 5 bases had no gene match. CDR3 length equals 14 residues. In DNA, the CDR3 is TGTGCCAGCAGTTCGTTTACTAGCGGCTACGAGCAGTACTTC. Encoded protein: CASSSFTSGYEQYF.